This T cell receptor beta chain was sequenced for a study of T cells in Graves' hyperthyroidism and ophthalmopathy. Study conclusions and caveats: Using 13 V-J features, a model discriminated ophthalmopathy from stable hyperthyroidism.

To note about this clonotype: Its antigen is still unknown. At one of its ends the junction is not consistent with the germline gene, which may arise from a read error.

There are 15 residues in the CDR3. Germline CDR1 reads DFQATT; CDR2 reads SNEGSKA (reference sequence). Researchers defined stable Graves' hyperthyroidism as no ophthalmopathy progression within 18 months. RNA transcripts were the template for amplifying TCR beta CDR3 regions. HTBI primers were employed in a first-round RT-PCR of the TCR CDR3. From the multiplex PCR reads, TCRdb called clonotypes with MiXCR, one entry per CDR3 protein. The sample has 600,000 or so distinct CDR3 sequences; more than 45% are singletons. The sequenced material came from peripheral blood or thyroid tissue (not recorded which). The clonotype comes from a woman in her late teens or twenties with Graves' hyperthyroidism. V usage is TRBV20-1 and J usage is TRBJ1-5, with D possibly TRBD1 on 6 matching bases. The CDR3 is CSARGRGRGDQPQNF. As DNA, the CDR3 is TGCAGTGCCAGGGGCAGGGGCAGGGGAGACCAGCCCCAGAATTTT.